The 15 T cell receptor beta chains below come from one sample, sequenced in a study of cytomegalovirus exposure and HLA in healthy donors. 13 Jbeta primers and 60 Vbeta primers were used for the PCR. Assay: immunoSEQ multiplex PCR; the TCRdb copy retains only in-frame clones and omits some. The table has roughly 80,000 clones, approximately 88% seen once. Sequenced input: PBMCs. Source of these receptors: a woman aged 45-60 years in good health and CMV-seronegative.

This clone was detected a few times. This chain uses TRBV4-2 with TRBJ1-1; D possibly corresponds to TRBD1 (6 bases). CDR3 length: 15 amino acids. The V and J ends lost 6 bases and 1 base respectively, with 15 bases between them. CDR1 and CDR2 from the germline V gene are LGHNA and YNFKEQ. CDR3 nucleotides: TGTGCCAGCAGAAACAACAGGGTATCGAACACTGAAGCTTTCTTT. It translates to CASRNNRVSNTEAFF.

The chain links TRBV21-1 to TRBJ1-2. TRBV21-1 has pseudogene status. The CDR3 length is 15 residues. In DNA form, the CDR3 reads TGTGCCAGCAGCAAAGCAGTCGGGGGTTCGGATGGCTACACCTTC. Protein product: CASSKAVGGSDGYTF.

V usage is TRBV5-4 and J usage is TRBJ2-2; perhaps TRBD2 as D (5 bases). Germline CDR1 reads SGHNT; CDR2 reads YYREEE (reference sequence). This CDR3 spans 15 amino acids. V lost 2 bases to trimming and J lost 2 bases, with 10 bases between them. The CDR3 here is CASSFMGVNTGELFF. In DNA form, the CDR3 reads TGTGCCAGCAGCTTCATGGGAGTCAACACCGGGGAGCTGTTTTTT.

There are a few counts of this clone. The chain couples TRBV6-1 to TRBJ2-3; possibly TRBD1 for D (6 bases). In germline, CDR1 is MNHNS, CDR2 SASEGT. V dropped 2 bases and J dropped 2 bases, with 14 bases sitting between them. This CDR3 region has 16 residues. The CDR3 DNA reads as TGTGCCAGCAGTGAAATGGGAACAGGGTTCACAGATACGCAGTATTTT. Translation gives CASSEMGTGFTDTQYF.

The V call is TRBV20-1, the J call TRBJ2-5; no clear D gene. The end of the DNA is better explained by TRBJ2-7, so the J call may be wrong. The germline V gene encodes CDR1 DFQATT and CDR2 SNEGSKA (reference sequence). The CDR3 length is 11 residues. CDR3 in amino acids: CSARDPYEQYF. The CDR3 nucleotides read TGCAGTGCTAGAGACCCCTACGAGCAGTACTTC.

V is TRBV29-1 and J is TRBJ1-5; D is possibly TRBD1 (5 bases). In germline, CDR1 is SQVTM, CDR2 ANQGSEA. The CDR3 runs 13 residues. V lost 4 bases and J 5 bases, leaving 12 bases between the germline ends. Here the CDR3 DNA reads TGCAGCGTTGCAGCAGGGTCTGATCAGCCCCAGCATTTT. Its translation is CSVAAGSDQPQHF.

The CDR3 protein is CATSSHRDSYNEQFF. CDR3 DNA sequence: TGTGCCACCAGCAGTCACAGGGACTCCTACAATGAGCAGTTCTTC. V and J are TRBV15 and TRBJ2-1, with D perhaps matching TRBD1 (6 bases). V was cut by 3 bases and J by 0 bases, with 9 bases left in between. From germline, CDR1 is LNHNV and CDR2 YYDKDF (reference sequence). The CDR3 spans 15 residues.

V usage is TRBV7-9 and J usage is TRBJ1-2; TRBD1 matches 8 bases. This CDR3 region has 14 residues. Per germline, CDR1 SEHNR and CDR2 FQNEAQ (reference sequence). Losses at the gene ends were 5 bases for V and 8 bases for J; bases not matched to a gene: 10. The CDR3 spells CASSTQTGEEGYTF. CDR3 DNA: TGTGCCAGCAGCACCCAGACAGGGGAGGAGGGCTACACCTTC.

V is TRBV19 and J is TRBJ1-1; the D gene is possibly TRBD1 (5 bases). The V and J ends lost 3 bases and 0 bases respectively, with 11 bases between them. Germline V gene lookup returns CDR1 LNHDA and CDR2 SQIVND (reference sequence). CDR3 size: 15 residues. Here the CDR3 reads CASSIGGSMNTEAFF. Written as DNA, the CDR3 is TGTGCCAGTAGTATCGGGGGTTCCATGAACACTGAAGCTTTCTTT. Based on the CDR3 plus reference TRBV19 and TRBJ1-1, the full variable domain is DGGITQSPKYLFRKEGQNVTLSCEQNLNHDAMYWYRQDPGQGLRLIYYSQIVNDFQKGDIAEGYSVSREKKESFPLTVTSAQKNPTAFYLCASSIGGSMNTEAFFGQGTRLTVV.

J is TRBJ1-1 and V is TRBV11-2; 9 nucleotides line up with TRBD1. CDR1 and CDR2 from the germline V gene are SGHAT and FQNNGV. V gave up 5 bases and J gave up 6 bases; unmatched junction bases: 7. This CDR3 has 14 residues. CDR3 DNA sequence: TGTGCCAGCAGCACCGGGACAGGGTTTGCTGAAGCTTTCTTT. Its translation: CASSTGTGFAEAFF.

The CDR3: CASSTSGSGSYEQYF. CDR3 sequence (DNA): TGTGCCAGTAGTACTAGCGGGTCGGGCTCCTACGAGCAGTACTTC. The chain joins TRBV19 to TRBJ2-7, with 8 nucleotides matching TRBD2. V was clipped by 4 bases and J by 0 bases; unmatched bases: 5. Germline assignment: CDR1 LNHDA and CDR2 SQIVND (reference sequence). The CDR3 is 15 amino acids.

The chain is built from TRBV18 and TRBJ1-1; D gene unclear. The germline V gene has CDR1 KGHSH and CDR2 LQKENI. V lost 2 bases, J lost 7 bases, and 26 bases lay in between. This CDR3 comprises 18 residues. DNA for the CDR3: TGTGCCAGCTCACCAAAGGAGACGGGGAGAAATCTTTTAGTTGAAGCTTTCTTT. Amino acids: CASSPKETGRNLLVEAFF.

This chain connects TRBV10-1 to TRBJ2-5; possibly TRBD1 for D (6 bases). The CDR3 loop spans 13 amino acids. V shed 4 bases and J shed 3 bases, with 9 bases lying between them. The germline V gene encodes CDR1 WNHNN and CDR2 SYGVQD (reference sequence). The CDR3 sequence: CASSGTEEETQYF. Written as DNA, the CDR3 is TGCGCCAGCAGTGGGACAGAAGAAGAGACCCAGTACTTC.

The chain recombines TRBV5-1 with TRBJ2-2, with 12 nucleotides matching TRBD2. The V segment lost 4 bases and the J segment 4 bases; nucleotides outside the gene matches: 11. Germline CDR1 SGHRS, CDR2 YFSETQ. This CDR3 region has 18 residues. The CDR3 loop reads CASSGRLAGDSGTGELFF. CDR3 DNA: TGCGCCAGCAGCGGGAGACTAGCGGGGGATTCCGGCACCGGGGAGCTGTTTTTT.

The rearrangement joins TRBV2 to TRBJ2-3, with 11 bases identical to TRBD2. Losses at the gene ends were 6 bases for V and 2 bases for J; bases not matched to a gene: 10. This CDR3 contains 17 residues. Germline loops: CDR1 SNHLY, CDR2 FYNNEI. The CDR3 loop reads CASRAGTSGGVTDTQYF. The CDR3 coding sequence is TGTGCCAGCAGAGCCGGGACTAGCGGAGGTGTCACAGATACGCAGTATTTT.